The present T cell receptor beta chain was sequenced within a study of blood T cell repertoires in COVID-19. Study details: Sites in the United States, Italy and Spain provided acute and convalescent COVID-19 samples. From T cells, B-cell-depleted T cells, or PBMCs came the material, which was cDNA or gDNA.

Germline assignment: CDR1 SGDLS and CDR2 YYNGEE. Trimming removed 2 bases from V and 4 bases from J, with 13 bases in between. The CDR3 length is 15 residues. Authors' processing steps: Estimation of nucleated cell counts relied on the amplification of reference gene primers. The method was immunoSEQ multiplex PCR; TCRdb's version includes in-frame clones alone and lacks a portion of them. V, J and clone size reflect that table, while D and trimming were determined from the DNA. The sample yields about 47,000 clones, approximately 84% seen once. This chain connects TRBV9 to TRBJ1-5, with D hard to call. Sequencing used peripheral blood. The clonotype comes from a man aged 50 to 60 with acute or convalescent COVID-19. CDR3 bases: TGTGCCAGCAGCGTCGGACTCTTCGGTAATCAGCCCCAGCATTTT. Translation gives CASSVGLFGNQPQHF.